The rows below give T cell receptor beta chains drawn from one sample of a study of shared clonotypes between healthy human individuals. Assay used: immunoSEQ multiplex PCR; TCRdb lists only in-frame clones, some missing. The sample comprises a few million clones, approximately 95% of which are singletons, and 0.39% rests with the top ten. The specimen sequenced was naive CD4+ T cells from PBMCs. All receptors come from a young man in good health. Some clones in this sample may be carry-over from other donors' samples. CDR3s include the opening cysteine and the closing phenylalanine or tryptophan. Fields, in order: V gene, J gene, D gene, clone size, CDR3 protein, CDR3 DNA. A D gene is named only where the DNA matches it firmly. The size field is filled for only some rows; it gives once, few, many or a size class.

TRBV4-1	TRBJ2-5	TRBD2	NA	CASSPRTSGRGAETQYF	TGCGCCAGCAGCCCCAGGACTAGCGGGAGAGGTGCGGAGACCCAGTACTTC
TRBV6-5	TRBJ1-1	NA	NA	CASSYGGVNTEAFF	TGTGCCAGCAGTTATGGCGGCGTGAACACTGAAGCTTTCTTT
TRBV25-1	TRBJ2-5	NA	NA	CASSVPGAQETQYF	TGTGCCAGCAGTGTCCCGGGGGCCCAAGAGACCCAGTACTTC
TRBV5-8	TRBJ2-7	NA	NA	CASSSRGYEQYF	TGTGCCAGCAGCTCCCGGGGGTACGAGCAGTACTTC
TRBV5-1	TRBJ2-1	NA	once	CASSFGTYNEQFF	TGCGCCAGCAGCTTTGGGACCTACAATGAGCAGTTCTTC
TRBV18	TRBJ1-2	NA	NA	CASSPLNREGVGYTF	TGTGCCAGCTCACCACTAAACAGAGAAGGGGTTGGCTACACCTTC
TRBV2	TRBJ1-2	NA	NA	CASSEKGENYGYTF	TGTGCCAGCAGTGAGAAAGGAGAAAACTATGGCTACACCTTC
TRBV5-6	TRBJ1-3	TRBD1	NA	CASSLWTGAGNTIYF	TGTGCCAGCAGCTTGTGGACAGGGGCTGGAAACACCATATATTTT
TRBV2	TRBJ1-2	NA	NA	CASKGDGYYGYTF	TGTGCCAGCAAAGGTGACGGTTACTATGGCTACACCTTC
TRBV30	TRBJ2-2	NA	few	CAWISFGGGELFF	TGTGCCTGGATTTCGTTTGGAGGCGGGGAGCTGTTTTTT
TRBV28	TRBJ1-1	NA	NA	CASSFPRNPEAFF	TGTGCCAGCAGTTTTCCGCGGAATCCTGAAGCTTTCTTT
TRBV7-8	TRBJ1-2	NA	once	CASSLGGARSGYTF	TGTGCCAGCAGCTTGGGGGGCGCCCGATCCGGCTACACCTTC
TRBV28	TRBJ2-1	TRBD2	once	CASSLGTSGTYNEQFF	TGTGCCAGCAGTCTGGGGACTAGCGGGACCTACAATGAGCAGTTCTTC
TRBV2	TRBJ2-5	TRBD1	NA	CASSITGTGEETQYF	TGTGCCAGCAGTATAACCGGGACAGGGGAAGAGACCCAGTACTTC
TRBV11-3	TRBJ2-3	TRBD2	once	CASSLGTSGIGTQYF	TGTGCCAGCAGCTTGGGGACTAGCGGGATCGGTACGCAGTATTTT
TRBV10-3	TRBJ2-1	NA	NA	CAIGGGNNEQFF	TGTGCCATCGGTGGGGGGAACAATGAGCAGTTCTTC
TRBV29-1	TRBJ1-2	NA	NA	CSVAVANYGYTF	TGCAGCGTTGCAGTAGCTAACTATGGCTACACCTTC
TRBV4-1	TRBJ2-3	NA	NA	CASSQETDTQYF	TGCGCCAGCAGCCAAGAAACGGATACGCAGTATTTT
TRBV7-2	TRBJ1-5	TRBD1	once	CASSSDRDNQPQHF	TGTGCCAGCAGCTCCGACAGGGACAATCAGCCCCAGCATTTT
TRBV18	TRBJ2-7	TRBD1	NA	CASSGDRGRYEQYF	TGTGCCAGCTCAGGCGACAGGGGGCGTTACGAGCAGTACTTC
TRBV28	TRBJ2-7	NA	NA	CASTQTSREQYF	TGTGCCAGCACTCAAACTAGCAGGGAGCAGTACTTC
TRBV19	TRBJ1-4	TRBD1	NA	CASSQRTGYEKLFF	TGTGCCAGTAGTCAACGGACAGGATACGAAAAACTGTTTTTT
TRBV5-1	TRBJ2-7	NA	NA	CASSRNLAAPLDEQYF	TGCGCCAGCAGCAGAAACCTAGCTGCGCCTCTAGACGAGCAGTACTTC
TRBV28	TRBJ2-5	NA	NA	CATDHQETQYF	TGTGCCACTGACCATCAAGAGACCCAGTACTTC
TRBV6-5	TRBJ2-1	TRBD2	NA	CASSYRPAGGRNEQFF	TGTGCCAGCAGTTACCGTCCAGCGGGAGGGAGAAATGAGCAGTTCTTC
TRBV28	TRBJ1-1	TRBD1	NA	CASSSRQGAGTEAFF	TGTGCCAGCAGTTCTCGACAGGGAGCGGGCACTGAAGCTTTCTTT
TRBV19	TRBJ1-1	NA	NA	CASSPGGIRKNTEAFF	TGTGCCAGTAGCCCTGGGGGGATTCGGAAGAACACTGAAGCTTTCTTT
TRBV2	TRBJ1-5	TRBD1	NA	CASSPDRARGQPQHF	TGTGCCAGCAGTCCAGACAGGGCAAGGGGTCAGCCCCAGCATTTT
TRBV12-5	TRBJ1-3	NA	once	CASGLAGNGNTIYF	TGTGCTAGTGGTTTGGCAGGGAACGGAAACACCATATATTTT
TRBV28	TRBJ2-3	NA	once	CATKRTTDTQYF	TGTGCCACAAAGCGGACCACAGATACGCAGTATTTT
TRBV28	TRBJ1-5	NA	NA	CASSLWSGENQPQHF	TGTGCCAGCAGTTTATGGTCAGGGGAAAATCAGCCCCAGCATTTT
TRBV2	TRBJ1-6	NA	NA	CASRSSYNSPLHF	TGTGCCAGCAGGAGCTCCTATAATTCACCCCTCCACTTT
TRBV5-4	TRBJ1-1	TRBD1	NA	CASSLWQGATEAFF	TGTGCCAGCAGCTTGTGGCAGGGGGCCACTGAAGCTTTCTTT
TRBV29-1	TRBJ2-3	NA	NA	CSSEVGQSTDTQYF	TGCAGCTCTGAGGTGGGACAAAGCACAGATACGCAGTATTTT
TRBV6-1	TRBJ1-4	NA	NA	CASNGGFNEKLFF	TGTGCCAGCAATGGGGGCTTTAATGAAAAACTGTTTTTT
TRBV14	TRBJ2-1	NA	NA	CASSQQLEDEQFF	TGTGCCAGCAGCCAACAACTAGAGGATGAGCAGTTCTTC
TRBV28	TRBJ1-5	NA	NA	CASRYGGPNQPQHF	TGTGCCAGCAGATATGGGGGCCCTAATCAGCCCCAGCATTTT
TRBV11-2	TRBJ1-3	NA	once	CASSLDLWRNSGNTIYF	TGTGCCAGCAGCTTAGATCTTTGGCGGAACTCTGGAAACACCATATATTTT
TRBV12-2	TRBJ2-7	NA	NA	CASRFGPSGSWSTSEQYF	TGTGCAAGTCGCTTTGGACCTAGCGGGAGCTGGTCCACAAGCGAGCAGTACTTC
TRBV29-1	TRBJ2-6	NA	NA	CSVEGGYLSGANVLTF	TGCAGCGTCGAAGGTGGTTACCTCTCTGGGGCCAACGTCCTGACTTTC
TRBV28	TRBJ1-3	NA	NA	CASSFRPGNTIYF	TGTGCCAGCAGTTTTCGACCGGGAAACACCATATATTTT